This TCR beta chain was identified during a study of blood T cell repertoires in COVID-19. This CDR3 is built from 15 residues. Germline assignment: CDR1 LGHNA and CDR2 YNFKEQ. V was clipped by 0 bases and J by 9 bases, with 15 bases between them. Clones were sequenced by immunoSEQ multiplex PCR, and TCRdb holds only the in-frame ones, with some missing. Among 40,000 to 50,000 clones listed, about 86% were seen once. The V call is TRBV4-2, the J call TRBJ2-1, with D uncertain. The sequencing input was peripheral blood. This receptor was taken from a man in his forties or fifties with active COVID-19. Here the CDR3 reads CASSQEPYPRAEQFF. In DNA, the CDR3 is TGTGCCAGCAGCCAAGAGCCCTACCCGCGAGCTGAGCAGTTCTTC.